This T cell receptor beta chain was sequenced during a study of STAT5B mutations in CD4+ large granular lymphocyte leukemia. Comments on this clone: The antigen remains undetermined.

Study-wide results and limits: Without HLA matching, higher CD4+ than CD8+ T-LGLL clonality could reflect small sample size.

Germline V gives CDR1 SQVTM, CDR2 ANQGSEA. V lost 0 bases to trimming and J lost 4 bases, with 12 bases between them. The CDR3 is 14 residues long. This was a survey-level run. Profiled with immunoSEQ multiplex PCR; TCRdb holds only in-frame clones, not every one. The sample shows about 40,000 clones, 75% to 85% of them seen only once. This sequence was found in a human donor in good health. This sequence joins TRBV29-1 and TRBJ1-1; D is ambiguous. Sequencing was done on a sample of CD4+ T cells from blood buffy coats. Here the CDR3 reads CSVEEGQAPTEAFF. CDR3 nucleotide sequence: TGCAGCGTTGAAGAAGGGCAGGCCCCCACTGAAGCTTTCTTT.